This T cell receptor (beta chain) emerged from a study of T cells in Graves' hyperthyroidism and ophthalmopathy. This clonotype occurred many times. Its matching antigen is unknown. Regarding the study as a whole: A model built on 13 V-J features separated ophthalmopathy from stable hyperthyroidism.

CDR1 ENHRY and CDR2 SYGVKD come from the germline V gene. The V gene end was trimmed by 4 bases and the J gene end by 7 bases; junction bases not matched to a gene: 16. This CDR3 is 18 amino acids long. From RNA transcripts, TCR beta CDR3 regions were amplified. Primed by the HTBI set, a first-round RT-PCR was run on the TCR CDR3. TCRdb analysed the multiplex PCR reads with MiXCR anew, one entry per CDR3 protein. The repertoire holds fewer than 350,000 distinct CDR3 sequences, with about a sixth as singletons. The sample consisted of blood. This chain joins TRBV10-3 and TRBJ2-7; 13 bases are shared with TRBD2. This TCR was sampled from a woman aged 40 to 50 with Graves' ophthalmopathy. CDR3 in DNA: TGTGCCATCAGTGGTACTAGCGGGAGGGCCGGTTCTCTCCCTGAGCAGTACTTC. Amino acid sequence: CAISGTSGRAGSLPEQYF.